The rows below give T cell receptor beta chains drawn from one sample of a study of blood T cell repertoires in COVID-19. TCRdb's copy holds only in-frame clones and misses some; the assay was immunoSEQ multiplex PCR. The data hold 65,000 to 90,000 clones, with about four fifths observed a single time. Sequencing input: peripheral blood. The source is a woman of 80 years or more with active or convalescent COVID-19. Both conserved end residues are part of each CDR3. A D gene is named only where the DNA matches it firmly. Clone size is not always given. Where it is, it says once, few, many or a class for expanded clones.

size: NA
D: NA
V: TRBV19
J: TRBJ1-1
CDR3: CASSIIQAPKSTEAFF
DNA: TGTGCCAGTAGTATAATACAGGCGCCAAAGAGCACTGAAGCTTTCTTT

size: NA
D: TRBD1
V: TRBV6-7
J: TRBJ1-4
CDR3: CASSGQGAVREKLFF
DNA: TGTGCCAGCAGTGGACAGGGGGCAGTAAGGGAAAAACTGTTTTTT

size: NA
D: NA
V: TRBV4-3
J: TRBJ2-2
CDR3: CASSQETGRVGELFF
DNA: TGCGCCAGCAGCCAAGAAACAGGGCGGGTCGGGGAGCTGTTTTTT

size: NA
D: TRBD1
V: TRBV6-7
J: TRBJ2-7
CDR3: CASRSTGGASYEQYF
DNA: TGTGCCAGCCGGTCAACAGGGGGCGCGTCCTACGAGCAGTACTTC

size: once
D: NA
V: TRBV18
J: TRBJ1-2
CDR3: CASSPGAGDGYTF
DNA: TGTGCCAGCTCACCCGGGGCAGGGGATGGCTACACCTTC

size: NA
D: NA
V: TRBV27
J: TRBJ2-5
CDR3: CASSSPRYETQYF
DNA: TGTGCCAGCAGTTCCCCCCGGTACGAGACCCAGTACTTC

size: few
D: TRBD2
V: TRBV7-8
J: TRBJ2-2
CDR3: CASSELAGAGELFF
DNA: TGTGCCAGCAGCGAACTAGCGGGAGCCGGGGAGCTGTTTTTT

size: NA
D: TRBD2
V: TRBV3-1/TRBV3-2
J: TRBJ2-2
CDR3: CASSLLAGGYTGELFF
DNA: TGTGCCAGCAGCCTACTAGCGGGGGGATACACCGGGGAGCTGTTTTTT

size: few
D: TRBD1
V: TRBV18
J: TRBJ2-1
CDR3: CASIGQGTYNEQFF
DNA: TGTGCCAGCATCGGACAGGGGACCTACAATGAGCAGTTCTTC

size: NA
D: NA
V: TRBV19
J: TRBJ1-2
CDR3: CASSMAGARTYGYTF
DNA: TGTGCCAGTAGTATGGCGGGGGCCCGCACCTATGGCTACACCTTC

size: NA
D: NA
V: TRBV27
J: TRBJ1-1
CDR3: CASSPSVVTEAFF
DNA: TGTGCCAGCAGTCCCTCTGTAGTCACTGAAGCTTTCTTT